This T cell receptor beta chain was sequenced for a study of blood T cell repertoires in COVID-19. The CDR3 sequence is 12 residues long. The germline V gene has CDR1 SGHRS and CDR2 YFSETQ. The count of this clone is one. The germline gene is not matched at one end of the junction; a read error may be the cause. All enrollees were about 18 to 90 years old and from approximately 24 US areas. TCRdb's table, derived via immunoSEQ multiplex PCR, lists solely in-frame clones and lacks some. Here the sample spans approximately 250,000 clones, approximately 88% being singletons. Material: PBMCs or T cells enriched from blood (not recorded which). This sequence was found in a woman aged 40 to 50 with acute COVID-19. This chain connects TRBV5-1 to TRBJ1-4; D is unclear. The CDR3 loop is CASSLGVTSPIF. As DNA, the CDR3 is TGCGCCAGCAGCTTGGGGGTGACTAGTCCTATTTTT.